Below are 27 T cell receptor beta chains sequenced from a single sample in a study of CD8+ T cells in alopecia areata. Sequencing used cDNA as its template, made by extracting RNA and reverse transcribing it. Clones were read by immunoSEQ multiplex PCR, and TCRdb kept only the in-frame ones, dropping some. The table lists 37,000 or so clones, around half of them singletons. For a handful of patients taking part in the biomarker study, CD4+ cells were further sorted into CD25+CD127- cells. Sequenced input: CD4+ Tregs sorted from blood. Receptors originate from a human donor with alopecia areata.

The V and J genes are TRBV11-2 and TRBJ2-3; no firm D call. Between the trimmed V and J ends, which lost 2 bases and 2 bases, there was a span of 5 bases. CDR3 length equals 13 residues. Germline lookup yields CDR1 SGHAT and CDR2 FQNNGV. This CDR3 reads CASSLQTTDTQYF. The CDR3 bases are TGTGCCAGCAGCTTACAGACCACAGATACGCAGTATTTT.

This chain joins TRBV19 and TRBJ1-1; TRBD1 matches 8 bases. Unmatched junction bases numbered 5, after V lost 6 bases and J lost 2 bases. The CDR3 covers 14 residues. The germline gives CDR1 LNHDA, CDR2 SQIVND (reference sequence). In DNA, the CDR3 is TGTGCCAGTAGCGTACAGGGGGTCAACACTGAAGCTTTCTTT. Its translation: CASSVQGVNTEAFF.

The rearrangement uses TRBV25-1 and TRBJ1-6; D uncertain. CDR1 and CDR2 from the germline V gene are MGHDK and SYGVNS. The V end lost 4 bases, the J end lost 9 bases, and 16 bases lay between the germline ends. There are 15 residues in the CDR3. CDR3 amino acids: CASSVRGSPRSPLHF. The CDR3 region has the DNA TGTGCCAGCAGTGTAAGAGGGTCGCCCCGTTCACCCCTCCACTTT. The entire variable domain, with the rest obtained from reference TRBV25-1 and TRBJ1-6, is as follows: EADIYQTPRYLVIGTGKKITLECSQTMGHDKMYWYQQDPGMELHLIHYSYGVNSTEKGDLSSESTVSRIRTEHFPLTLESARPSHTSQYLCASSVRGSPRSPLHFGNGTRLTVT.

This rearrangement joins TRBV28 to TRBJ2-7, with 7 nucleotides matching TRBD2. CDR3 length: 15 residues. The germline CDR1 and CDR2 sequences are MDHEN and SYDVKM. The V segment lost 7 bases and the J segment 7 bases; nucleotides outside the gene matches: 16. The CDR3 sequence: CASTIEGRARWEQYF. The DNA of the CDR3 is TGTGCCAGCACCATAGAAGGGAGGGCCCGGTGGGAGCAGTACTTC. The full variable domain, with the rest looked up from reference TRBV28 and TRBJ2-7, is DVKVTQSSRYLVKRTGEKVFLECVQDMDHENMFWYRQDPGLGLRLIYFSYDVKMKEKGDIPEGYSVSREKKERFSLILESASTNQTSMYLCASTIEGRARWEQYFGPGTRLTVT.

The chain couples TRBV7-8 to TRBJ1-5, with 8 bases lining up with TRBD1. Germline loops: CDR1 SGHVS, CDR2 FQNEAQ. The CDR3 spans 15 residues. After removal of 1 base from V and 9 bases from J, the junction contained 8 bases not matched to a gene. In DNA, the CDR3 is TGTGCCAGCAGCTTAGGAGGACAGGGCAACTTGCCCCAGCATTTT. This encodes CASSLGGQGNLPQHF.

The rearrangement uses TRBV7-9 and TRBJ1-2; no reliable D call. V shed 5 bases and J shed 1 base, with 14 bases lying between them. The CDR3 has 15 amino acids. From germline, CDR1 is SEHNR and CDR2 FQNEAQ (reference sequence). Here the CDR3 DNA reads TGTGCCAGCAGCGCGATATCCGGGATTAACTATGGCTACACCTTC. Protein product: CASSAISGINYGYTF.

This clone was observed once. The rearrangement joins TRBV4-1 to TRBJ1-6; 9 bases map to TRBD1. Germline V lookup: CDR1 MGHRA, CDR2 YSYEKL. The V gene end was trimmed by 4 bases and the J gene end by 8 bases; junction bases not matched to a gene: 6. The CDR3 length is 15 residues. This chain's CDR3 is CASSLLGQGDSPLHF. DNA for the CDR3: TGCGCCAGCAGCCTACTGGGACAGGGAGATTCACCCCTCCACTTT.

This clone was counted a few times. The CDR3 DNA reads TGCGCCAGCGGGGGACAGGAGAACACTGAAGCTTTCTTT. Translation gives CASGGQENTEAFF. V usage is TRBV5-1 and J usage is TRBJ1-1; 8 nucleotides match TRBD1. Germline trimming cut 7 bases from V and 1 base from J; bases unmatched to any gene: 3. Germline values: CDR1 SGHRS, CDR2 YFSETQ. The CDR3 totals 13 residues.

This rearrangement joins TRBV30 to TRBJ1-1; 8 nucleotides align to TRBD1. Germline V gene sequence: CDR1 GTSNPN, CDR2 SVGIG (reference sequence). V shed 5 bases, J shed 1 base, and the junction held 3 bases outside the gene matches. The CDR3 covers 13 residues. CDR3 coding DNA: TGTGCCTGGGACAGGGGATCGAACACTGAAGCTTTCTTT. Its translation is CAWDRGSNTEAFF.

A few counts support this clone. The V call is TRBV7-2, the J call TRBJ2-2, with D perhaps TRBD2 (5 bases). CDR1 SGHTA and CDR2 FQGNSA come from the germline V gene. The CDR3 extends over 16 amino acids. V was pared by 3 bases and J by 6 bases, with 17 bases between. Written as DNA, the CDR3 is TGTGCCAGCAGCTTCGGCGCGCGGAGGAATGCCGGGGAGCTGTTTTTT. Translation gives CASSFGARRNAGELFF.

The chain joins TRBV7-9 to TRBJ2-1; D gene unclear. Germline V gene sequence: CDR1 SEHNR, CDR2 FQNEAQ (reference sequence). V dropped 6 bases and J dropped 7 bases, with 16 bases sitting between them. This CDR3 has 14 amino acids. CDR3 in amino acids: CASSSRPHGNEQFF. CDR3 nucleotides: TGTGCCAGCAGTAGTAGGCCACACGGTAATGAGCAGTTCTTC.

The gene calls are TRBV4-3 and TRBJ2-3, with TRBD2 matching 7 bases. Trimming took 3 bases from V and 3 from J; bases not matched to a gene: 6. The length of the CDR3 is 15 residues. Germline V gives CDR1 LGHNA, CDR2 YSLEER. Written as DNA, the CDR3 is TGCGCCAGCAGCCATTCCCTCGGGGGGACAGATACGCAGTATTTT. As protein: CASSHSLGGTDTQYF.

The chain links TRBV28 to TRBJ1-1; D gene unclear. The V end lost 6 bases, the J end lost 7 bases, and 12 bases lay between the germline ends. In germline, CDR1 is MDHEN, CDR2 SYDVKM. This CDR3 region has 12 residues. The CDR3 region has the DNA TGTGCCAGCAGGCACGGGAACTATGAAGCTTTCTTT. Its protein product is CASRHGNYEAFF.

This clone was detected a few times. This chain uses TRBV5-1 with TRBJ2-7; D ambiguous. V dropped 0 bases and J dropped 6 bases, with 13 bases sitting between them. The CDR3 is made up of 14 amino acids. Germline CDR1 and CDR2: SGHRS and YFSETQ. DNA for the CDR3: TGCGCCAGCAGCTTGGTGGGGTTCGACGCCGAGCAGTACTTC. Protein: CASSLVGFDAEQYF.

The chain's CDR3 is CASSFLVSGNEQFF. CDR3 coding DNA: TGCGCCAGCAGCTTCCTAGTTAGCGGCAATGAGCAGTTCTTC. The chain joins TRBV5-1 to TRBJ2-1, with a weak D call TRBD2 (6 bases). CDR1 and CDR2 (germline): SGHRS, YFSETQ. The V gene lost 2 bases and the J gene lost 6 bases, with 12 bases spanning the gap. This CDR3 is built from 14 residues.

The chain couples TRBV9 to TRBJ2-3; 12 nucleotides line up with TRBD2. Germline lookup yields CDR1 SGDLS and CDR2 YYNGEE. CDR3 size: 18 residues. Losses at the gene ends were 3 bases for V and 6 bases for J; bases not matched to a gene: 14. The CDR3 loop reads CASSAWQLAGGPTDTQYF. The DNA of the CDR3 is TGTGCCAGCAGCGCTTGGCAGCTAGCGGGAGGGCCGACGGATACGCAGTATTTT.

The CDR3 reads CASSPLVGGSYGYTF. CDR3 coding DNA: TGTGCCAGCTCACCACTCGTGGGAGGAAGCTATGGCTACACCTTC. V usage is TRBV18 and J usage is TRBJ1-2; D gene uncertain. Per the germline V gene, CDR1 is KGHSH and CDR2 is LQKENI. With 1 base removed from V and 4 bases from J, the gap between germline ends came to 13 bases. CDR3 size: 15 residues.

The chain combines TRBV19 with TRBJ2-1; 9 nucleotides align to TRBD1. After removal of 6 bases from V and 6 bases from J, the junction contained 6 bases not matched to a gene. The CDR3 has 14 residues. From germline, CDR1 is LNHDA and CDR2 SQIVND (reference sequence). The DNA of the CDR3 is TGTGCCAGTAGCTACAGGGGGCGCAGCAATGAGCAGTTCTTC. This translates into CASSYRGRSNEQFF.

V and J are TRBV7-2 and TRBJ2-7; D gene unclear. Germline V gene data show CDR1 as SGHTA and CDR2 as FQGNSA. V shed 5 bases and J shed 6 bases, with 20 bases lying between them. The CDR3 is 15 residues long. The CDR3, as DNA: TGTGCCAGCAGCAAAGGGCCACAACAAGTGGGCGAGCAGTACTTC. Amino acids: CASSKGPQQVGEQYF. Combining the CDR3 with reference TRBV7-2 and TRBJ2-7 gives the whole variable domain GAGVSQSPSNKVTEKGKDVELRCDPISGHTALYWYRQSLGQGLEFLIYFQGNSAPDKSGLPSDRFSAERTGGSVSTLTIQRTQQEDSAVYLCASSKGPQQVGEQYFGPGTRLTVT.

The genes are TRBV28 and TRBJ2-2, with D tentatively TRBD1 (5 bases). Trimming left V 5 bases short and J 8 bases short, with 9 bases between. Germline V lookup: CDR1 MDHEN, CDR2 SYDVKM. The CDR3 length is 12 residues. Here the CDR3 DNA reads TGTGCCAGCAGTCCTTGGACAGGGGAGCTGTTTTTT. It specifies CASSPWTGELFF.

This clone has only a few counts. The rearrangement uses TRBV5-1 and TRBJ1-1; D unclear. The CDR3 extends over 11 amino acids. The V and J ends lost 3 bases and 11 bases respectively, with 11 bases between them. Germline V gene sequence: CDR1 SGHRS, CDR2 YFSETQ. CDR3 sequence: CASSSKAGAFF. CDR3 DNA: TGCGCCAGCAGCTCGAAAGCCGGGGCTTTCTTT.

The chain carries TRBV7-6 and TRBJ1-4; the D is unclear. The CDR3 contains 13 residues. Trimming shortened V by 3 bases and J by 7 bases, and 9 bases separated the two germline ends. The V gene's germline CDR1 is SGHVS and CDR2 FNYEAQ. This CDR3 is CASSFQAGEKLFF. CDR3 bases: TGTGCCAGCAGCTTTCAGGCTGGTGAAAAACTGTTTTTT.

This chain joins TRBV5-6 and TRBJ2-2; 12 positions agree with TRBD2. Losses at the gene ends were 4 bases for V and 7 bases for J; bases not matched to a gene: 14. CDR1 is SGHDT and CDR2 is YYEEEE in the germline V gene. The CDR3 spans 18 residues. CDR3 loop: CASSPDRTSGERYGELFF. CDR3 DNA: TGTGCCAGCAGCCCCGACCGGACTAGCGGGGAACGTTACGGGGAGCTGTTTTTT.

The J gene is TRBJ1-1, the V gene TRBV7-6; D might be TRBD1 (5 bases). V gave up 1 base and J gave up 5 bases, with 8 bases separating them. Germline lookup yields CDR1 SGHVS and CDR2 FNYEAQ. This CDR3 has 13 residues. The chain's CDR3 is CASSLGGVTEAFF. The CDR3 bases are TGTGCCAGCAGCTTAGGGGGGGTAACTGAAGCTTTCTTT.

This clone has a handful of counts. This chain uses TRBV7-8 with TRBJ1-1; no clear D gene. The V gene's germline CDR1 is SGHVS and CDR2 FQNEAQ. CDR3 length: 15 amino acids. With 4 bases removed from V and 0 bases from J, the gap between germline ends came to 12 bases. The CDR3 here is CASSSSRILNTEAFF. CDR3 coding DNA: TGTGCCAGCAGCTCAAGTCGCATCTTGAACACTGAAGCTTTCTTT.

The chain uses TRBV2 and TRBJ2-1; D not resolved. Per the germline V gene, CDR1 is SNHLY and CDR2 is FYNNEI. The CDR3 sequence is 14 residues long. V was trimmed by 6 bases and J by 3 bases, leaving 12 bases between them. CDR3 region: CASSSRAIYNEQFF. In nucleotides, the CDR3 is TGTGCCAGCAGCTCAAGAGCGATCTACAATGAGCAGTTCTTC.

This clone was detected a few times. This chain uses TRBV28 with TRBJ1-4; 9 nucleotides agree with TRBD1. The V segment lost 6 bases and the J segment 8 bases; nucleotides outside the gene matches: 13. CDR1 is MDHEN, CDR2 SYDVKM, per germline. This CDR3 is built from 16 residues. As DNA, the CDR3 is TGTGCCAGCAGAGCGTCCGTTGGACAGGGGAAGGAAAAACTGTTTTTT. Protein sequence: CASRASVGQGKEKLFF. Based on the CDR3 plus reference TRBV28 and TRBJ1-4, the full variable domain is DVKVTQSSRYLVKRTGEKVFLECVQDMDHENMFWYRQDPGLGLRLIYFSYDVKMKEKGDIPEGYSVSREKKERFSLILESASTNQTSMYLCASRASVGQGKEKLFFGSGTQLSVL.